A single sample gave rise to the 31 T cell receptor beta chains below, sequenced in a study of beta chain features in type 1 diabetes. Study conclusions and caveats: Moderately but significantly shorter TCRB CDR3s were found in Type 1 diabetes patients in all four CD4+ subsets.

These receptors have no identified antigens. Expressed TCRB transcripts were sequenced after all isolated RNA was converted to cDNA. Sequencing used immunoSEQ multiplex PCR; TCRdb keeps in-frame clones, though not all of them. The sample has 640,000 or so clones, roughly 13% seen once. Sample: naive CD4+ T cells from blood. Receptor source: a man younger than 30 with type 1 diabetes.

This chain links TRBV6-5 with TRBJ2-3; D gene unclear. The CDR3 spans 15 residues. Per the germline V gene, CDR1 is MNHEY and CDR2 is SVGAGI. Between the trimmed V and J ends, which lost 0 bases and 4 bases, there was a span of 11 bases. The CDR3 nucleotides read TGTGCCAGCAGTTACTCGAATGTGGGCGCAGATACGCAGTATTTT. This sequence encodes CASSYSNVGADTQYF.

The genes are TRBV18 and TRBJ1-2, with D possibly TRBD1 on 6 matching bases. Germline V gene data show CDR1 as KGHSH and CDR2 as LQKENI. Trimming took 2 bases from V and 8 from J, leaving 18 bases between them. The CDR3 runs 15 residues. CDR3 in amino acids: CASSPLGGTVDGYTF. As DNA, the CDR3 is TGTGCCAGCTCACCATTGGGGGGCACTGTAGACGGCTACACCTTC.

CDR3 DNA sequence: TGTGCCAGCAGCCCCTCGGGACACGGATACGAGCAGTACTTC. This codes for CASSPSGHGYEQYF. The chain joins TRBV7-9 to TRBJ2-7; TRBD1 might be the D (6 bases). Germline CDR1 SEHNR, CDR2 FQNEAQ (reference sequence). The V end lost 5 bases, the J end lost 4 bases, and 15 bases lay between the germline ends. The CDR3 is 14 residues long.

This clone has only a few counts. The chain has TRBV30 and TRBJ1-6; D gene unclear. Germline V gene sequence: CDR1 GTSNPN, CDR2 SVGIG (reference sequence). The CDR3 spans 14 residues. V was cut by 3 bases and J by 8 bases, with 14 bases left in between. CDR3 sequence reads: CAWSTGWPYSPLHF. CDR3 bases: TGTGCCTGGAGCACGGGGTGGCCCTATTCACCCCTCCACTTT.

This chain connects TRBV14 to TRBJ1-2; D might be TRBD1 (5 bases). The V gene lost 4 bases and the J gene lost 2 bases, with 17 bases spanning the gap. This CDR3 is 16 amino acids long. Germline V gene lookup returns CDR1 SGHDN and CDR2 FVKESK. CDR3 in DNA: TGTGCCAGCAGCCCCCACGGGACGGAACTCAACTATGGCTACACCTTC. This translates into CASSPHGTELNYGYTF.

This clone was observed a handful of times. The rearrangement joins TRBV6-6 to TRBJ2-7; 7 bases line up with TRBD1. Germline assignment: CDR1 MNHNY and CDR2 SVGAGI (reference sequence). The CDR3 length is 14 residues. The trim removed 5 bases at V and 7 bases at J, leaving 11 bases unmatched. The CDR3 reads CASSIPTGSQEQYF. CDR3 sequence (DNA): TGTGCCAGCAGTATCCCGACAGGGTCTCAGGAGCAGTACTTC.

The chain combines TRBV5-4 with TRBJ2-1, with D perhaps TRBD1 (5 bases). With 0 bases removed from V and 8 bases from J, the gap between germline ends came to 12 bases. The CDR3 runs 14 residues. Germline V gene lookup returns CDR1 SGHNT and CDR2 YYREEE (reference sequence). The CDR3, as DNA: TGTGCCAGCAGCTTGGGGCAGGGTACGTATGAGCAGTTCTTC. This codes for CASSLGQGTYEQFF.

A few counts support this clone. The chain couples TRBV19 to TRBJ2-1; D may correspond to TRBD1 or TRBD2 (6 bases each). Trimming shortened V by 3 bases and J by 8 bases, and 11 bases separated the two germline ends. The CDR3 is made up of 13 amino acids. The germline CDR1 and CDR2 sequences are LNHDA and SQIVND (reference sequence). As DNA, the CDR3 is TGTGCCAGTAGTATTAAGGGGGGCGATGAGCAGTTCTTC. This gives the protein CASSIKGGDEQFF.

This clone has more than one count but fewer than ten. The chain couples TRBV5-1 to TRBJ2-7; 14 positions match TRBD2. The germline V gene has CDR1 SGHRS and CDR2 YFSETQ. The J segment lost 10 bases and the V segment lost 3 bases, leaving 6 bases of the junction unmatched. This CDR3 spans 14 amino acids. The CDR3 DNA reads TGCGCCAGCAGCTCGCGGACTAGCGGGGGGCCTCAGTACTTC. As protein: CASSSRTSGGPQYF.

This clone was counted a few times. The chain employs TRBV2 and TRBJ2-7; possible D gene TRBD2, 6 bases. The CDR3 has 13 residues. Germline V gives CDR1 SNHLY, CDR2 FYNNEI. Trimming removed 8 bases at V and 0 bases at J, with 11 bases between. CDR3 residues: CASGGVDSYEQYF. The DNA for the CDR3 is TGTGCCAGCGGAGGGGTCGACTCCTACGAGCAGTACTTC. Full variable domain (remainder filled in from reference TRBV2 and TRBJ2-7): EPEVTQTPSHQVTQMGQEVILRCVPISNHLYFYWYRQILGQKVEFLVSFYNNEISEKSEIFDDQFSVERPDGSNFTLKIRSTKLEDSAMYFCASGGVDSYEQYFGPGTRLTVT.

The sample holds a few counts of this clone. This chain connects TRBV25-1 to TRBJ2-7; D ambiguous. The CDR3 totals 11 residues. CDR1 and CDR2 from the germline V gene are MGHDK and SYGVNS. Trimming cost V 2 bases and J 4 bases, with 3 bases left between them. The CDR3 nucleotides are TGTGCCAGCAGTGAAATTTACGAGCAGTACTTC. Amino acid sequence: CASSEIYEQYF.

The table lists this clone with a few counts. This chain joins TRBV5-1 and TRBJ2-5; TRBD2 agrees at 7 bases. CDR1 SGHRS and CDR2 YFSETQ come from the germline V gene. With V trimmed by 5 bases and J by 10 bases, 11 bases remained unmatched. CDR3 size: 13 residues. The CDR3 nucleotides are TGCGCCAGCAGGGCTAGCGGTTCAATGGACCAGTACTTC. Translated: CASRASGSMDQYF.

The chain has TRBV7-3 and TRBJ1-1, with D uncertain. The CDR3 length is 13 residues. Germline V lookup: CDR1 SGHTA, CDR2 FQGTGA. The V and J ends lost 5 bases and 2 bases respectively, with 9 bases between them. CDR3 protein: CASSIDDNTEAFF. The CDR3 bases are TGTGCCAGCAGCATAGACGATAACACTGAAGCTTTCTTT.

This clone was counted a few times. The chain couples TRBV7-8 to TRBJ2-5, with TRBD1 matching over 10 bases. CDR3 length: 13 amino acids. The V gene end was trimmed by 5 bases and the J gene end by 5 bases; junction bases not matched to a gene: 2. CDR1 SGHVS and CDR2 FQNEAQ come from the germline V gene. This CDR3 is CASSGTGEETQYF. The CDR3 nucleotides read TGTGCCAGCAGCGGGACAGGGGAGGAGACCCAGTACTTC.

This rearrangement joins TRBV30 to TRBJ1-1, with D perhaps TRBD1 (5 bases). Trimming stripped 5 bases from V and 2 bases from J, with 9 bases between. The CDR3 sequence is 12 residues long. The germline V gene encodes CDR1 GTSNPN and CDR2 SVGIG (reference sequence). CDR3 in DNA: TGTGCCTGGGAGGGACGAAACACTGAAGCTTTCTTT. This gives the protein CAWEGRNTEAFF. The whole variable domain, filled in from reference TRBV30 and TRBJ1-1, reads SQTIHQWPATLVQPVGSPLSLECTVEGTSNPNLYWYRQAAGRGLQLLFYSVGIGQISSEVPQNLSASRPQDRQFILSSKKLLLSDSGFYLCAWEGRNTEAFFGQGTRLTVV.

This clone was counted between two and nine times. In nucleotides, the CDR3 is TGTGCCACCAGCGCTAGCGGGGGTTTCAACACCGGGGAGCTGTTTTTT. Translated, it gives CATSASGGFNTGELFF. The rearrangement joins TRBV15 to TRBJ2-2, with TRBD2 identical over 10 bases. CDR3 size: 16 residues. V lost 5 bases, J lost 2 bases, and 5 bases stayed unmatched. Germline CDR1 and CDR2: LNHNV and YYDKDF (reference sequence).

The rearrangement joins TRBV6-6 to TRBJ2-7, with TRBD1 identical over 8 bases. CDR3 length: 14 amino acids. Trimming at V came to 6 bases and at J to 1 base, leaving 5 bases not matched to a gene. Germline CDR1 reads MNHNY; CDR2 reads SVGAGI (reference sequence). The CDR3 region is CASRLGQGSYEQYF. Written as DNA, the CDR3 is TGTGCCAGCAGACTCGGACAGGGTTCCTACGAGCAGTACTTC.

This clone showed up just a few times. The chain has TRBV7-9 and TRBJ1-2; D is ambiguous. Trimming left V 2 bases short and J 5 bases short, with 15 bases between. The V gene's germline CDR1 is SEHNR and CDR2 FQNEAQ (reference sequence). CDR3 length equals 15 residues. Here the CDR3 reads CASSLSRGRFYGYTF. Written as DNA, the CDR3 is TGTGCCAGCAGCTTATCTCGCGGTCGATTTTATGGCTACACCTTC.

The rearrangement joins TRBV30 to TRBJ1-1; a weak D match, TRBD1 (5 bases). Germline CDR1 and CDR2: GTSNPN and SVGIG (reference sequence). The V gene lost 8 bases and the J gene lost 1 base, with 14 bases spanning the gap. CDR3 length equals 13 residues. This chain's CDR3 is CANTRAANTEAFF. CDR3 bases: TGTGCCAACACCAGGGCCGCGAACACTGAAGCTTTCTTT.

Remarks on this clone: One end of the junction varies from germline; a read error may be responsible. Other DNA sequences in the same sample also yield this CDR3. The CDR3 coding sequence is TGCGCCAGCAGCCAAGGGGACCGTGACCAGGAGACCCAGTACTTC. This encodes CASSQGDRDQETQYF. This chain uses TRBV4-1 with TRBJ2-5, with D perhaps assigned TRBD1 or TRBD2 (5 bases each). CDR1 MGHRA and CDR2 YSYEKL come from the germline V gene. There are 15 residues in the CDR3.

This clone appeared a few times. The genes are TRBV7-9 and TRBJ1-2, with 9 bases identical to TRBD1. The V gene's germline CDR1 is SEHNR and CDR2 FQNEAQ (reference sequence). There are 15 residues in the CDR3. V was clipped by 3 bases and J by 3 bases; unmatched bases: 5. CDR3 loop: CASSFGQGNDYGYTF. CDR3 coding DNA: TGTGCCAGCAGCTTCGGACAGGGGAACGACTATGGCTACACCTTC.

The gene calls are TRBV7-8 and TRBJ1-1; 12 bases align to TRBD1. CDR3 length: 18 residues. J was trimmed by 0 bases and V by 11 bases; bases with no gene match: 16. CDR1 and CDR2 from the germline V gene are SGHVS and FQNEAQ. The CDR3 loop is CAVSGTGGDPIMNTEAFF. DNA of the CDR3: TGTGCCGTCTCCGGGACAGGGGGCGACCCCATCATGAACACTGAAGCTTTCTTT.

The V gene is TRBV5-1, the J gene TRBJ1-1; 7 positions match TRBD1. From germline, CDR1 is SGHRS and CDR2 YFSETQ. V shed 4 bases, J shed 8 bases, and the junction held 8 bases outside the gene matches. The CDR3 runs 13 residues. Here the CDR3 reads CASSATRQGEAFF. Written as DNA, the CDR3 is TGCGCCAGCAGCGCCACTCGACAGGGAGAAGCTTTCTTT.

This clone turned up a few times. The chain carries TRBV19 and TRBJ2-7; 7 bases agree with TRBD1. Losses at the gene ends were 1 base for V and 0 bases for J; bases not matched to a gene: 0. The germline CDR1 and CDR2 sequences are LNHDA and SQIVND (reference sequence). CDR3 size: 14 residues. The CDR3 DNA follows: TGTGCCAGTAGTATAGGGGACAGCTCCTACGAGCAGTACTTC. Translating it yields CASSIGDSSYEQYF.

In its sample, this clone was seen a few times. The chain couples TRBV16 to TRBJ1-2; D remains unclear. This CDR3 comprises 12 residues. Germline V gene data show CDR1 as KGHSY and CDR2 as FQNENV. V lost 4 bases, J lost 7 bases, and 10 bases lay in between. The CDR3 sequence is CASSPEIGGYTF. As DNA, the CDR3 is TGTGCCAGCAGCCCTGAGATAGGTGGCTACACCTTC.

This chain connects TRBV10-3 to TRBJ1-6; 7 bases fit TRBD1. Germline assignment: CDR1 ENHRY and CDR2 SYGVKD. The CDR3 has 15 amino acids. J gave up 5 bases and V 9 bases, and 10 bases lay outside the gene matches. In nucleotides, the CDR3 is TGTGCCATTGGAGACAGGGCGGACAATAATTCACCCCTCCACTTT. This gives the protein CAIGDRADNNSPLHF.

The CDR3 DNA is TGTGCCAGCAGCTCGCGGGGCGAGAGGGAGCAGTACTTC. It yields the protein CASSSRGEREQYF. V is TRBV7-8 and J is TRBJ2-7; tentative D call: TRBD2 (6 bases). This CDR3 is 13 amino acids long. Trimming shortened V by 4 bases and J by 7 bases, and 14 bases separated the two germline ends. Germline CDR1 SGHVS, CDR2 FQNEAQ.

This clone has more than one count but fewer than ten. The V gene is TRBV20-1, the J gene TRBJ2-3; the D is unclear. Per germline, CDR1 DFQATT and CDR2 SNEGSKA (reference sequence). The V and J ends lost 3 bases and 5 bases respectively, with 6 bases between them. The CDR3 spans 11 residues. Written as DNA, the CDR3 is TGCAGTGCTAGTCACCAAGATACGCAGTATTTT. Its protein is CSASHQDTQYF.

This clone was detected a few times. The genes are TRBV6-5 and TRBJ2-2; D unclear. The germline CDR1 and CDR2 sequences are MNHEY and SVGAGI. There are 16 residues in the CDR3. V dropped 1 base and J dropped 0 bases, with 9 bases sitting between them. CDR3 sequence: CASSYWAISNTGELFF. CDR3 bases: TGTGCCAGCAGTTACTGGGCTATATCGAACACCGGGGAGCTGTTTTTT.

A few counts support this clone. The chain is built from TRBV29-1 and TRBJ1-3; D perhaps matches TRBD1 (5 bases). The CDR3 is made up of 13 amino acids. Germline lookup yields CDR1 SQVTM and CDR2 ANQGSEA. V was pared by 4 bases and J by 1 base, with 8 bases between. The CDR3 loop reads CSVVGGSGNTIYF. As DNA, the CDR3 is TGCAGCGTTGTGGGGGGATCTGGAAACACCATATATTTT.

The genes are TRBV5-4 and TRBJ2-3, with 7 nucleotides matching TRBD2. Germline V gene lookup returns CDR1 SGHNT and CDR2 YYREEE (reference sequence). The CDR3 covers 15 residues. Trimming cost V 2 bases and J 2 bases; bases outside gene matches: 5. This chain's CDR3 is CASSLWGGITDTQYF. DNA for the CDR3: TGTGCCAGCAGCTTATGGGGGGGAATCACAGATACGCAGTATTTT. Drawing the rest from reference TRBV5-4 and TRBJ2-3, the complete variable domain is ETGVTQSPTHLIKTRGQQVTLRCSSQSGHNTVSWYQQALGQGPQFIFQYYREEENGRGNFPPRFSGLQFPNYSSELNVNALELDDSALYLCASSLWGGITDTQYFGPGTRLTVL.